This TCR beta chain derives from a study of T-cell reconstitution after alpha-beta-depleted transplantation in children. Study results and limitations: At one year after transplant, newly produced T cells mostly accounted for T-cell counts and diversity. Alpha-beta T cells about two months after transplant reportedly derived from several hundred expanded graft clones. In some patients, recipient T cells and intrathymic progenitors surviving conditioning explained high day-60 diversity.

The CDR3 is made up of 14 amino acids. Unique molecular identifiers were incorporated during preparation of the TCRbeta library. TCRdb processed the PCR reads anew with MiXCR; each CDR3 protein has one entry. This table has a few hundred thousand distinct CDR3 sequences, 6.6% appearing once. The sample holds many counts of this clonotype. The antigen is unknown. This receptor was taken from a boy aged 2 to 10 with acute lymphoblastic leukemia, due to receive a stem cell transplant. The starting material was PBMCs, obtained before TCRalphabeta/CD19-depleted stem cell transplant. The chain has TRBV21-1 and TRBJ2-7. TRBV21-1 is shown as a pseudogene. CDR3 DNA: TGTGCCAGCAGCAAAGCGCGCAGGTGCTACGAGCAGTACTTC. This encodes CASSKARRCYEQYF.